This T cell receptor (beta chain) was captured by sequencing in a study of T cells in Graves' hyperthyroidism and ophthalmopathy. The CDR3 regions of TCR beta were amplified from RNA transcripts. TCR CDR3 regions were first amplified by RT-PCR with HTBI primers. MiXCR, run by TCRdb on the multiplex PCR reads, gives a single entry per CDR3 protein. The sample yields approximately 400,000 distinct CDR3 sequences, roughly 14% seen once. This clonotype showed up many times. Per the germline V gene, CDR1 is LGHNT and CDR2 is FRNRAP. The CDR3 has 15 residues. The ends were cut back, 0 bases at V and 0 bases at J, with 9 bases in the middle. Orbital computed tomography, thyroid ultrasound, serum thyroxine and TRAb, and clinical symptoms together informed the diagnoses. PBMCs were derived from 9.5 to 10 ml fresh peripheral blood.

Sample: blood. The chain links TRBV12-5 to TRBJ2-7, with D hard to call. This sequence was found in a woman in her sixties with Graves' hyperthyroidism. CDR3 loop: CASGLVVADSYEQYF. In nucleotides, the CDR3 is TGTGCTAGTGGTTTGGTCGTGGCAGACTCCTACGAGCAGTACTTC.